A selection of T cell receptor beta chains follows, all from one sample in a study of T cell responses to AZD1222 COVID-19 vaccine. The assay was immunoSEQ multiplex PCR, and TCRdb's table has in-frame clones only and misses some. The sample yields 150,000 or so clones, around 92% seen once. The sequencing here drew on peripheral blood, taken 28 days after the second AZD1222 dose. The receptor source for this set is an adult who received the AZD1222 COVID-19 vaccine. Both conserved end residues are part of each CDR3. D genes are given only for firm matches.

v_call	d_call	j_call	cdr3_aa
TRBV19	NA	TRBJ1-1	CASSTWGDTEAFF
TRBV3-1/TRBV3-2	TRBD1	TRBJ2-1	CASSQVPRQGLHNEQFF
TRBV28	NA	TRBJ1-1	CASSLPGVANTEAFF
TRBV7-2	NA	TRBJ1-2	CASSLMNNYGYTF
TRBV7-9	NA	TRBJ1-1	CASTNRPGDTEAFF
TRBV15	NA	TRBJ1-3	CATSRPGREHTIYF
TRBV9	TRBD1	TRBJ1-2	CASSVQTGNYGYTF
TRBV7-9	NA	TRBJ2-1	CASSPAFARGNEQFF
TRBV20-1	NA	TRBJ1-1	CSAEIGGEAFF
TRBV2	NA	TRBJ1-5	CASSTDLNQPQHF
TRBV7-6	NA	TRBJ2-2	CASSLAYGGELFF
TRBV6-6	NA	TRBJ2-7	CASRAGVYYEQYF
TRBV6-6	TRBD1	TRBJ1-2	CASSRQGDSGYTF
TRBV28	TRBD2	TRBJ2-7	CASHRGLASEQYF
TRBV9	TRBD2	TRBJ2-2	CASSVGLVTGELFF
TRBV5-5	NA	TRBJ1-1	CASSLQGNTEAFF
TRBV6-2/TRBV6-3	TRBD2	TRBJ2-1	CASSSPSTSGGINEQFF
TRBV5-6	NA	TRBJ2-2	CASHRVRGTGELFF
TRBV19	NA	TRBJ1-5	CASSLRGNQPQHF
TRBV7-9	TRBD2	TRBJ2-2	CASSLELAGAGELFF
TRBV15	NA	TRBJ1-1	CATSSEIGNAGNTEAFF
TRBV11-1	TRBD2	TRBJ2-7	CASSRSGRGYEQYF
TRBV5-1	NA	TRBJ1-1	CASRLDRPNTEAFF
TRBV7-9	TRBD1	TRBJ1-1	CASSFEDRYMNTEAFF
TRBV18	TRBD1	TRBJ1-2	CASSQPGQAQNGYTF
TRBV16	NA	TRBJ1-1	CASSHQGMNTEAFF
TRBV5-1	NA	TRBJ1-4	CASSLVPNEKLFF
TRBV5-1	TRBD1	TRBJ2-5	CASSLLGTGQETQYF
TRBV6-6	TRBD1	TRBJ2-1	CASRWDRSSYNEQFF
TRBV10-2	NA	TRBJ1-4	CASRAGVDEKLFF
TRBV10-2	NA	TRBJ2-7	CASSERQGYEQYF
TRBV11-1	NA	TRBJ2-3	CASSLLQGTDTQYF
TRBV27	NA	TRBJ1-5	CASWGEGNQPQHF
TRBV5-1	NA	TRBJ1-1	CASSRLGVGNTEAFF
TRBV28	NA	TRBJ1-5	CAIRTGNQPQHF
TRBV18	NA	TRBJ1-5	CASSQDGRNQPQHF
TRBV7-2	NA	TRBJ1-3	CASRRRSSGNTIYF
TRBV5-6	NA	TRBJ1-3	CASSRNPTRSGNTIYF
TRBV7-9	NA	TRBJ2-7	CASSSRDAGTIYEQYF
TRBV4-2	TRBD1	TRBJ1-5	CASSQSGTGGNQPQHF
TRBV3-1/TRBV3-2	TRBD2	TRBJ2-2	CASSQDGSSGRASGELFF
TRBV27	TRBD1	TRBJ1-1	CASSRTGAGGEAFF
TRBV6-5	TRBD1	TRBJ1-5	CASRGQGTNQPQHF
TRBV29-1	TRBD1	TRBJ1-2	CSVTGQGGGYTF
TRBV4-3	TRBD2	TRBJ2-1	CASSQESAGGSNEQFF
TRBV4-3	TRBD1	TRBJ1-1	CASSQVQGASTEAFF
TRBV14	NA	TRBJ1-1	CASSRQVFNTEAFF
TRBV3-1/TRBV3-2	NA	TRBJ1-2	CASSQGVGDYGYTF
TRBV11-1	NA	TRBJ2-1	CASSLRSDEQFF
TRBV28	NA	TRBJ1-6	CASSFDSYSPLHF
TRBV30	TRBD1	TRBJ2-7	CAWSRGRYEQYF
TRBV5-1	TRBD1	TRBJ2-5	CASSRGTGNQETQYF
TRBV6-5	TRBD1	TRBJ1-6	CASRGTGAGNSPLHF
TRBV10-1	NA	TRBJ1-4	CATWVRGNEKLFF
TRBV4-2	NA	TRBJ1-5	CASSQEVGPGLNQPQHF
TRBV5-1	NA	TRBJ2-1	CASSLGQFGEQFF
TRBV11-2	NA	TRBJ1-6	CASSLVSSYNSPLHF